A single sample gave rise to the 18 T cell receptor beta chains below, sequenced in a study of Ad26.COV2.S vaccination and SARS-CoV-2 variants. Repertoires were generated with immunoSEQ multiplex PCR, while TCRdb's copy carries only in-frame clones and drops some. The data contain over 110,000 clones, approximately 90% of them singletons. The sequences come from peripheral blood, collected after recovery from COVID-19. The receptors come from a human donor who had recovered from COVID-19.

The chain recombines TRBV6-5 with TRBJ1-2, with TRBD1 matching 8 bases. With 5 bases clipped from V and 8 bases from J, the junction kept 7 bases outside the gene matches. This CDR3 region has 13 residues. CDR1 and CDR2 (germline): MNHEY, SVGAGI. The CDR3: CASSTDREGGYTF. The CDR3, as DNA: TGTGCCAGCAGTACGGACAGGGAGGGAGGCTACACCTTC.

The V and J genes are TRBV7-9 and TRBJ1-4, with D unresolved. CDR3 size: 15 residues. The ends were cut back, 4 bases at V and 4 bases at J, with 13 bases in the middle. Per the germline V gene, CDR1 is SEHNR and CDR2 is FQNEAQ (reference sequence). The CDR3 sequence is CASSSPGASNEKLFF. CDR3 coding DNA: TGTGCCAGCAGCTCTCCGGGAGCAAGTAATGAAAAACTGTTTTTT.

The J gene is TRBJ2-7, the V gene TRBV2; TRBD2 matches 7 bases. The CDR3 has 15 amino acids. Germline V gives CDR1 SNHLY, CDR2 FYNNEI. V dropped 7 bases and J dropped 0; count of bases not matched to a gene: 9. The CDR3 region has the DNA TGTGCCAGCAACCCAGCGGGGAGTTTCTCCTACGAGCAGTACTTC. This encodes CASNPAGSFSYEQYF.

The genes are TRBV7-2 and TRBJ2-7; the match to TRBD1 covers 7 bases. The junction had 7 bases not matched to a gene; V was cut back by 3 bases and J by 2 bases. The CDR3 has 15 residues. CDR1 is SGHTA, CDR2 FQGNSA, per germline. CDR3 sequence reads: CASSFGTAETYEQYF. In nucleotides, the CDR3 is TGTGCCAGCAGCTTCGGGACAGCTGAAACCTACGAGCAGTACTTC.

The rearrangement links TRBV12-3 or TRBV12-4 to TRBJ2-5; D call uncertain. V gave up 1 base and J gave up 10 bases, with 10 bases separating them. The CDR3 totals 12 residues. CDR3 bases: TGTGCCAGCAGTTTAGGGCGGCCAGGCCAGTACTTC. This gives the protein CASSLGRPGQYF.

The V and J genes are TRBV6-5 and TRBJ1-1; D is possibly TRBD1 (6 bases). V was shortened by 8 bases and J by 3 bases, with 19 bases between the two germline ends. The CDR3 contains 15 residues. Germline V gene sequence: CDR1 MNHEY, CDR2 SVGAGI. The CDR3 DNA is TGTGCCAGCTACCGGATCAGGGGCGCGCACACTGAAGCTTTCTTT. Translated, it gives CASYRIRGAHTEAFF.

The V gene is TRBV28, the J gene TRBJ1-1; maybe TRBD1 (5 bases). Germline CDR1 MDHEN, CDR2 SYDVKM. Trimming stripped 6 bases from V and 0 bases from J, with 14 bases between. CDR3 length: 15 amino acids. CDR3 protein: CASSRSGQVNTEAFF. The CDR3 DNA reads as TGTGCCAGCAGCCGTTCGGGGCAGGTGAACACTGAAGCTTTCTTT. Complete variable domain (other parts from reference TRBV28 and TRBJ1-1): DVKVTQSSRYLVKRTGEKVFLECVQDMDHENMFWYRQDPGLGLRLIYFSYDVKMKEKGDIPEGYSVSREKKERFSLILESASTNQTSMYLCASSRSGQVNTEAFFGQGTRLTVV.

This clone has more than one count but fewer than ten. This sequence joins TRBV7-9 and TRBJ1-5; 11 bases are shared with TRBD1. The V gene end was trimmed by 4 bases and the J gene end by 10 bases; junction bases not matched to a gene: 15. Per the germline V gene, CDR1 is SEHNR and CDR2 is FQNEAQ (reference sequence). The CDR3 is 17 residues long. The CDR3 region has the DNA TGTGCCAGCAGCTCCAGCACGGGACAGGGGGTAATAAGACCCCAGCATTTT. The encoded protein is CASSSSTGQGVIRPQHF. Filled out from reference TRBV7-9 and TRBJ1-5, the complete variable domain reads DTGVSQNPRHKITKRGQNVTFRCDPISEHNRLYWYRQTLGQGPEFLTYFQNEAQLEKSRLLSDRFSAERPKGSFSTLEIQRTEQGDSAMYLCASSSSTGQGVIRPQHFGDGTRLSIL.

The chain has TRBV28 and TRBJ1-5; TRBD1 is a possible D gene (5 bases). Trimming cost V 5 bases and J 7 bases, with 18 bases left between them. This CDR3 comprises 15 residues. Germline values: CDR1 MDHEN, CDR2 SYDVKM. The CDR3 region is CASSPYPPGDQPQHF. Written as DNA, the CDR3 is TGTGCCAGCAGTCCATACCCCCCGGGGGACCAGCCCCAGCATTTT.

The chain carries TRBV28 and TRBJ1-2; 8 bases line up with TRBD1. The CDR3 runs to 15 residues. Germline-derived CDR1 and CDR2 are MDHEN and SYDVKM. V lost 4 bases to trimming and J lost 4 bases; unmatched junction nucleotides: 8. Here the CDR3 DNA reads TGTGCCAGCAGTTCCCAGGGACAGGCTACCTATGGCTACACCTTC. This codes for CASSSQGQATYGYTF.

The V gene is TRBV7-6, the J gene TRBJ2-7, with 9 bases matching TRBD1. The CDR3 is 15 amino acids. V trimming: 0 bases; J trimming: 3 bases; junction bases outside the gene matches: 3. Germline V gene data show CDR1 as SGHVS and CDR2 as FNYEAQ. CDR3 coding DNA: TGTGCCAGCAGCTTAGCTGAGACAGGGGGCTACGAGCAGTACTTC. Its translation: CASSLAETGGYEQYF.

V is TRBV7-9 and J is TRBJ2-2, with a weak D call TRBD1 (6 bases). Germline assignment: CDR1 SEHNR and CDR2 FQNEAQ (reference sequence). Trimming shortened V by 0 bases and J by 8 bases, and 10 bases separated the two germline ends. The CDR3 is made up of 14 amino acids. The CDR3 DNA reads as TGTGCCAGCAGCTTAGCCAGGGGCGCAGGGGAGCTGTTTTTT. Its translation: CASSLARGAGELFF.

The genes are TRBV5-1 and TRBJ2-1; the D gene is possibly TRBD1 (5 bases). Trimming stripped 5 bases from V and 5 bases from J, with 17 bases between. This CDR3 comprises 15 residues. The germline CDR1 and CDR2 sequences are SGHRS and YFSETQ. CDR3 in amino acids: CASRSAGPPDNEQFF. Written as DNA, the CDR3 is TGCGCCAGCAGGTCTGCAGGGCCGCCCGACAATGAGCAGTTCTTC.

The V gene is TRBV7-9, the J gene TRBJ2-1; possible D gene TRBD1, 6 bases. Trimming cost V 5 bases and J 7 bases, with 12 bases left between them. The CDR3 runs to 13 residues. The germline CDR1 and CDR2 sequences are SEHNR and FQNEAQ (reference sequence). In DNA form, the CDR3 reads TGTGCCAGCAGCGCCCCCCAGGGGAATGAGCAGTTCTTC. As protein: CASSAPQGNEQFF.

The chain joins TRBV9 to TRBJ2-1; 8 bases are a match to TRBD2. V was pared by 2 bases and J by 5 bases, with 12 bases of the junction left unmatched. From germline, CDR1 is SGDLS and CDR2 YYNGEE. The CDR3 loop spans 17 amino acids. The CDR3 coding sequence is TGTGCCAGCAGCGTGAGGCCTGCGGGGGGCCCGAACAATGAGCAGTTCTTC. This translates into CASSVRPAGGPNNEQFF.

This clone showed up just once. The V gene is TRBV29-1, the J gene TRBJ1-5; TRBD1 is a possible D gene (5 bases). CDR3 length: 13 residues. V lost 6 bases, J lost 5 bases, and 14 bases lay in between. Germline CDR1 is SQVTM and CDR2 is ANQGSEA. The CDR3 here is CSVSSGTHQPQHF. DNA of the CDR3: TGCAGCGTGTCGTCAGGGACCCATCAGCCCCAGCATTTT.

The CDR3 reads CASSEGKAGANVLTF. For the CDR3, the DNA is TGTGCCAGCAGTGAAGGGAAGGCTGGGGCCAACGTCCTGACTTTC. V and J are TRBV2 and TRBJ2-6; D not certain. The V gene lost 1 base and the J gene lost 2 bases, with 6 bases spanning the gap. This CDR3 comprises 15 residues. The V gene's germline CDR1 is SNHLY and CDR2 FYNNEI.

The CDR3 here is CATCGDGSSNQPQHF. The CDR3 DNA is TGTGCCACCTGCGGGGACGGGAGCAGCAATCAGCCCCAGCATTTT. This rearrangement joins TRBV28 to TRBJ1-5, with D possibly TRBD1 on 5 matching bases. Germline loops: CDR1 MDHEN, CDR2 SYDVKM. V shed 10 bases and J shed 1 base, with 17 bases lying between them. The CDR3 covers 15 residues.